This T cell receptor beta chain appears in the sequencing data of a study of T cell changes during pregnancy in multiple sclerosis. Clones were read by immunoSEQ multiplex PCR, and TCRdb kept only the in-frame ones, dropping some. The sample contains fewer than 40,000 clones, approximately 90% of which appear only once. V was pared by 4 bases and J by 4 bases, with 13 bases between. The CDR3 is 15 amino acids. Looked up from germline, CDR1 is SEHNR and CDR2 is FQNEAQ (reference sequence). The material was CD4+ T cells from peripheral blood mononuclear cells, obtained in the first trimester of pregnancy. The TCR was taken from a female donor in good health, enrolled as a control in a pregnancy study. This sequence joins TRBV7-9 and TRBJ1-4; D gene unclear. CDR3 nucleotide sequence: TGTGCCAGCAGCTCGATTCATGACTATAATGAAAAACTGTTTTTT. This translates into CASSSIHDYNEKLFF.